These T cell receptor beta chains were read from a single sample in a study of blood T cell repertoires in COVID-19. Sequencing used immunoSEQ multiplex PCR; TCRdb keeps in-frame clones, though not all of them. The data contain roughly 190,000 clones, roughly 80% of them singletons. Sequenced material: peripheral blood. These receptors all stem from a human donor with acute or convalescent COVID-19. The donor label of this sample is uncertain. The CDR3 runs from the conserved cysteine through the conserved F or W. The order of the fields is V gene, clone size, J gene, D gene, CDR3 length, CDR3 protein, CDR3 DNA. The D gene is left open where the match is weak. Clone size is given for some rows only: seen once, a few or many times, or a class if the clone is expanded.

v_call: TRBV30
clone_size: NA
j_call: TRBJ1-1
d_call: NA
cdr3_length: 14
cdr3_aa: CAWRLKTATTEAFF
cdr3_nt: TGTGCCTGGAGGTTGAAGACCGCGACTACTGAAGCTTTCTTT

v_call: TRBV28
clone_size: once
j_call: TRBJ2-7
d_call: TRBD2
cdr3_length: 14
cdr3_aa: CASSFWTSSYEQYF
cdr3_nt: TGTGCCAGCAGTTTCTGGACTAGCTCCTACGAGCAGTACTTC

v_call: TRBV6-6
clone_size: NA
j_call: TRBJ1-1
d_call: NA
cdr3_length: 16
cdr3_aa: CASTLGGAAGHTEAFF
cdr3_nt: TGTGCCAGCACCCTTGGAGGGGCAGCGGGGCACACTGAAGCTTTCTTT

v_call: TRBV4-1
clone_size: NA
j_call: TRBJ1-4
d_call: NA
cdr3_length: 16
cdr3_aa: CASSLVPPQANEKLFF
cdr3_nt: TGCGCCAGCAGTCTGGTCCCGCCACAGGCGAATGAAAAACTGTTTTTT

v_call: TRBV6-1
clone_size: NA
j_call: TRBJ2-7
d_call: NA
cdr3_length: 15
cdr3_aa: CASSEVGRQTYEQYF
cdr3_nt: TGTGCCAGCAGTGAAGTGGGGCGGCAGACCTACGAGCAGTACTTC

v_call: TRBV30
clone_size: NA
j_call: TRBJ1-4
d_call: TRBD1
cdr3_length: 14
cdr3_aa: CAWSVGTGWEKLFF
cdr3_nt: TGTGCCTGGAGCGTCGGGACAGGGTGGGAAAAACTGTTTTTT

v_call: TRBV28
clone_size: NA
j_call: TRBJ2-7
d_call: TRBD1
cdr3_length: 14
cdr3_aa: CASGDRGSPYEQYF
cdr3_nt: TGTGCCAGCGGGGACAGGGGAAGCCCCTACGAGCAGTACTTC

v_call: TRBV9
clone_size: once
j_call: TRBJ2-1
d_call: TRBD2
cdr3_length: 17
cdr3_aa: CASSARLAGGGIDEQFF
cdr3_nt: TGTGCCAGCAGCGCAAGACTAGCGGGAGGGGGTATAGATGAGCAGTTCTTC

v_call: TRBV6-1
clone_size: NA
j_call: TRBJ1-2
d_call: NA
cdr3_length: 14
cdr3_aa: CASSETENNYGYTF
cdr3_nt: TGTGCCAGCAGTGAAACAGAGAACAACTATGGCTACACCTTC

v_call: TRBV19
clone_size: NA
j_call: TRBJ2-1
d_call: TRBD2
cdr3_length: 15
cdr3_aa: CASSILREGHNEQFF
cdr3_nt: TGTGCCAGTAGTATATTGCGGGAGGGCCACAATGAGCAGTTCTTC

v_call: TRBV7-9
clone_size: NA
j_call: TRBJ1-2
d_call: NA
cdr3_length: 15
cdr3_aa: CASTPMGPSYYGYTF
cdr3_nt: TGTGCCAGCACCCCGATGGGCCCTTCATACTATGGCTACACCTTC

v_call: TRBV7-9
clone_size: once
j_call: TRBJ1-1
d_call: TRBD1
cdr3_length: 13
cdr3_aa: CASSRQGKTEAFF
cdr3_nt: TGTGCCAGCAGCCGACAGGGTAAGACTGAAGCTTTCTTT

v_call: TRBV9
clone_size: NA
j_call: TRBJ2-1
d_call: TRBD2
cdr3_length: 18
cdr3_aa: CASSRTSGREQAYNEQFF
cdr3_nt: TGTGCCAGCAGCCGCACTAGCGGGAGGGAACAAGCCTACAATGAGCAGTTCTTC

v_call: TRBV2
clone_size: NA
j_call: TRBJ1-2
d_call: NA
cdr3_length: 13
cdr3_aa: CASSEEQNYGYTF
cdr3_nt: TGTGCCAGCAGTGAAGAACAAAACTATGGCTACACCTTC

v_call: TRBV6-5
clone_size: NA
j_call: TRBJ1-6
d_call: TRBD1
cdr3_length: 13
cdr3_aa: CASTGQGRTPLHF
cdr3_nt: TGTGCCAGCACCGGACAGGGAAGGACACCCCTCCACTTT

v_call: TRBV4-1
clone_size: NA
j_call: TRBJ2-7
d_call: NA
cdr3_length: 16
cdr3_aa: CASSQDWPQGRNEQYF
cdr3_nt: TGCGCCAGCAGCCAAGATTGGCCACAGGGTAGAAACGAGCAGTACTTC

v_call: TRBV9
clone_size: NA
j_call: TRBJ1-3
d_call: NA
cdr3_length: 16
cdr3_aa: CASSVVPGQLGNTIYF
cdr3_nt: TGTGCCAGCAGCGTAGTGCCCGGACAGCTGGGAAACACCATATATTTT

v_call: TRBV2
clone_size: NA
j_call: TRBJ1-4
d_call: TRBD1
cdr3_length: 14
cdr3_aa: CASRGQSTNEKLFF
cdr3_nt: TGTGCCAGCAGGGGACAGTCAACTAATGAAAAACTGTTTTTT

v_call: TRBV2
clone_size: NA
j_call: TRBJ1-2
d_call: NA
cdr3_length: 18
cdr3_aa: CASRGPFGPERGFYGYTF
cdr3_nt: TGTGCCAGCAGAGGGCCTTTTGGTCCGGAAAGGGGGTTTTATGGCTACACCTTC

v_call: TRBV18
clone_size: NA
j_call: TRBJ2-1
d_call: NA
cdr3_length: 11
cdr3_aa: CASSPQNEQFF
cdr3_nt: TGTGCCAGCTCACCCCAGAATGAGCAGTTCTTC

v_call: TRBV27
clone_size: NA
j_call: TRBJ1-5
d_call: TRBD1
cdr3_length: 13
cdr3_aa: CASSSHPTGAQHF
cdr3_nt: TGTGCCAGCAGTTCCCATCCCACAGGGGCCCAGCATTTT

v_call: TRBV27
clone_size: few
j_call: TRBJ2-3
d_call: TRBD2
cdr3_length: 21
cdr3_aa: CASRLIQGWGLAGGYTDTQYF
cdr3_nt: TGTGCCAGCAGACTAATACAGGGGTGGGGACTAGCGGGAGGGTACACAGATACGCAGTATTTT

v_call: TRBV21-1
clone_size: NA
j_call: TRBJ2-6
d_call: NA
cdr3_length: 17
cdr3_aa: CASSRRETLSGANVLTF
cdr3_nt: TGTGCCAGCTCCAGACGGGAGACCCTCTCTGGGGCCAACGTCCTGACTTTC

v_call: TRBV5-1
clone_size: NA
j_call: TRBJ2-1
d_call: TRBD2
cdr3_length: 17
cdr3_aa: CASSPPTSGRSYNEQFF
cdr3_nt: TGCGCCAGCAGCCCACCGACTAGCGGGAGGTCCTACAATGAGCAGTTCTTC

v_call: TRBV5-4
clone_size: NA
j_call: TRBJ1-2
d_call: TRBD1
cdr3_length: 14
cdr3_aa: CASSVPGQSYGYTF
cdr3_nt: TGTGCCAGCAGCGTTCCGGGACAGAGCTATGGCTACACCTTC

v_call: TRBV29-1
clone_size: once
j_call: TRBJ1-1
d_call: TRBD1
cdr3_length: 12
cdr3_aa: CSAETGGTEAFF
cdr3_nt: TGCAGCGCTGAAACAGGGGGCACTGAAGCTTTCTTT

v_call: TRBV7-6
clone_size: once
j_call: TRBJ2-3
d_call: NA
cdr3_length: 16
cdr3_aa: CASSLPVSAGTDTQYF
cdr3_nt: TGTGCCAGCAGCCTTCCGGTTAGCGCGGGAACAGATACGCAGTATTTT

v_call: TRBV5-4
clone_size: once
j_call: TRBJ2-6
d_call: TRBD1
cdr3_length: 18
cdr3_aa: CASSRDPPGGPGANVLTF
cdr3_nt: TGTGCCAGCAGCAGAGATCCCCCAGGGGGCCCCGGGGCCAACGTCCTGACTTTC

v_call: TRBV11-3
clone_size: NA
j_call: TRBJ2-5
d_call: TRBD2
cdr3_length: 15
cdr3_aa: CASSPGGNRKETQYF
cdr3_nt: TGTGCCAGCAGCCCCGGGGGGAATAGGAAAGAGACCCAGTACTTC

v_call: TRBV6-5
clone_size: NA
j_call: TRBJ2-1
d_call: NA
cdr3_length: 12
cdr3_aa: CAGRTGTDEQFF
cdr3_nt: TGTGCCGGGAGGACTGGGACCGATGAGCAGTTCTTC

v_call: TRBV19
clone_size: NA
j_call: TRBJ1-2
d_call: NA
cdr3_length: 17
cdr3_aa: CASSIEVSGTLIYGYTF
cdr3_nt: TGTGCCAGTAGTATAGAAGTTTCGGGGACATTAATCTATGGCTACACCTTC

v_call: TRBV28
clone_size: NA
j_call: TRBJ2-1
d_call: NA
cdr3_length: 15
cdr3_aa: CASSFRQTSYNEQFF
cdr3_nt: TGTGCCAGCAGTTTCAGACAGACCTCCTACAATGAGCAGTTCTTC

v_call: TRBV18
clone_size: NA
j_call: TRBJ2-1
d_call: TRBD2
cdr3_length: 15
cdr3_aa: CASSHPGLADNEQFF
cdr3_nt: TGTGCCAGCTCACACCCGGGACTAGCGGATAATGAGCAGTTCTTC

v_call: TRBV5-6
clone_size: NA
j_call: TRBJ2-3
d_call: TRBD1
cdr3_length: 16
cdr3_aa: CASSLELTGDTDTQYF
cdr3_nt: TGTGCCAGCAGCTTGGAACTGACAGGGGACACAGATACGCAGTATTTT

v_call: TRBV7-3
clone_size: once
j_call: TRBJ2-2
d_call: TRBD2
cdr3_length: 16
cdr3_aa: CASSLNSGVGAGELFF
cdr3_nt: TGTGCCAGCAGCTTAAATAGCGGGGTTGGGGCCGGGGAGCTGTTTTTT

v_call: TRBV5-8
clone_size: NA
j_call: TRBJ2-7
d_call: NA
cdr3_length: 11
cdr3_aa: CASSPRGVQYF
cdr3_nt: TGTGCCAGCAGCCCCAGGGGAGTGCAGTACTTC

v_call: TRBV2
clone_size: NA
j_call: TRBJ2-7
d_call: TRBD2
cdr3_length: 14
cdr3_aa: CASLLAGGGYEQYF
cdr3_nt: TGTGCCAGCTTACTAGCGGGAGGGGGCTACGAGCAGTACTTC

v_call: TRBV6-6
clone_size: NA
j_call: TRBJ2-2
d_call: NA
cdr3_length: 14
cdr3_aa: CASLQGSNTGELFF
cdr3_nt: TGTGCCAGCCTTCAGGGGTCGAACACCGGGGAGCTGTTTTTT

v_call: TRBV30
clone_size: NA
j_call: TRBJ2-7
d_call: NA
cdr3_length: 13
cdr3_aa: CACTRASSYEQYF
cdr3_nt: TGTGCCTGTACGCGGGCTAGCTCCTACGAGCAGTACTTC

v_call: TRBV6-5
clone_size: NA
j_call: TRBJ1-2
d_call: NA
cdr3_length: 15
cdr3_aa: CASSYSRQGQAGYTF
cdr3_nt: TGTGCCAGCAGTTACTCGAGGCAGGGTCAGGCTGGCTACACCTTC

v_call: TRBV4-2
clone_size: few
j_call: TRBJ1-2
d_call: NA
cdr3_length: 13
cdr3_aa: CASSPGQLGGYTF
cdr3_nt: TGTGCCAGCAGCCCAGGGCAGTTAGGTGGCTACACCTTC

v_call: TRBV5-1
clone_size: NA
j_call: TRBJ2-2
d_call: NA
cdr3_length: 17
cdr3_aa: CASRISGPKQNTGELFF
cdr3_nt: TGCGCCAGCAGAATCAGTGGTCCAAAACAAAACACCGGGGAGCTGTTTTTT

v_call: TRBV5-4
clone_size: NA
j_call: TRBJ2-3
d_call: TRBD2
cdr3_length: 16
cdr3_aa: CASSPGTSGLTDTQYF
cdr3_nt: TGTGCCAGCAGCCCGGGGACTAGCGGCCTCACAGATACGCAGTATTTT

v_call: TRBV6-5
clone_size: NA
j_call: TRBJ2-4
d_call: NA
cdr3_length: 14
cdr3_aa: CASSPEQGKNIQYF
cdr3_nt: TGTGCCAGCAGTCCCGAGCAGGGTAAAAACATTCAGTACTTC

v_call: TRBV10-3
clone_size: NA
j_call: TRBJ1-1
d_call: NA
cdr3_length: 13
cdr3_aa: CAISVGGGTEAFF
cdr3_nt: TGTGCCATCAGTGTAGGGGGGGGAACTGAAGCTTTCTTT

v_call: TRBV10-1
clone_size: NA
j_call: TRBJ2-3
d_call: TRBD2
cdr3_length: 17
cdr3_aa: CASSAPGLAGATDTQYF
cdr3_nt: TGCGCCAGCAGTGCCCCGGGACTAGCGGGGGCCACAGATACGCAGTATTTT